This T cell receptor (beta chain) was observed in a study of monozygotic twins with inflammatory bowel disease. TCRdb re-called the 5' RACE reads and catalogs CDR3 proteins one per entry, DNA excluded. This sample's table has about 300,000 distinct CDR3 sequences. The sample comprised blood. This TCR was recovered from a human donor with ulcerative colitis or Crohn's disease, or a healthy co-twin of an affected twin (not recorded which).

CDR3 residues: CATSDTASDAGSQYF. This sequence joins TRBV24-1 and TRBJ2-5. Germline V lookup: CDR1 KGHDR, CDR2 SFDVKD. CDR3 length: 15 amino acids.